One sample yielded the 15 T cell receptor beta chains listed below, sequenced in a study of blood T cell repertoires in COVID-19. Clones were sequenced by immunoSEQ multiplex PCR, and TCRdb holds only the in-frame ones, with some missing. In the table there are under 200,000 clones, approximately 84% of which are singletons. The material sequenced was peripheral blood. These receptors were taken from a human donor with acute or convalescent COVID-19. The donor label of this sample is uncertain.

V usage is TRBV7-9 and J usage is TRBJ1-1; no firm D call. V lost 11 bases and J lost 1, with 11 bases in between. CDR1 SEHNR and CDR2 FQNEAQ come from the germline V gene (reference sequence). The CDR3 sequence is 12 residues long. CDR3 DNA: TGTGCCGGCCGGGAGAGGAACACTGAAGCTTTCTTT. It encodes CAGRERNTEAFF. Variable domain in full (rest from reference TRBV7-9 and TRBJ1-1): DTGVSQNPRHKITKRGQNVTFRCDPISEHNRLYWYRQTLGQGPEFLTYFQNEAQLEKSRLLSDRFSAERPKGSFSTLEIQRTEQGDSAMYLCAGRERNTEAFFGQGTRLTVV.

The V call is TRBV25-1, the J call TRBJ1-2, with D possibly TRBD1 on 6 matching bases. Germline V gives CDR1 MGHDK, CDR2 SYGVNS. The CDR3 runs 18 residues. Between the trimmed V and J ends, which lost 6 bases and 4 bases, there was a span of 27 bases. The DNA of the CDR3 is TGTGCCAGCAGCCAGCCGTACCCAGGGGTTGCGAAAGGCTATGGCTACACCTTC. The encoded protein is CASSQPYPGVAKGYGYTF.

CDR3 coding DNA: TGTGCCAGCAGCCAAGGGGGGCCCGCAGCTTTCTTT. This sequence encodes CASSQGGPAAFF. The gene calls are TRBV3-1 (or the pseudogene TRBV3-2) and TRBJ1-1; possibly TRBD1 for D (6 bases). Germline V gives CDR1 LGHDT, CDR2 YNNKEL (reference sequence). The CDR3 contains 12 residues. V shed 1 base and J shed 10 bases, with 10 bases lying between them.

The chain uses TRBV6-1 and TRBJ2-7, with D tentatively TRBD2 (6 bases). Germline V lookup: CDR1 MNHNS, CDR2 SASEGT. The CDR3 consists of 14 residues. V was pared by 3 bases and J by 0 bases, with 9 bases between. The CDR3 loop is CASSEGGSSYEQYF. The CDR3 DNA reads TGTGCCAGCAGTGAGGGGGGAAGCTCCTACGAGCAGTACTTC.

CDR3 DNA: TGTGCCAGCAGTGCGCGGCAGGGGGCATTAGGCAATCAGCCCCAGCATTTT. It codes for CASSARQGALGNQPQHF. J is TRBJ1-5 and V is TRBV6-1; 8 positions match TRBD1. The CDR3 has 17 residues. The germline CDR1 and CDR2 sequences are MNHNS and SASEGT. Trimming took 4 bases from V and 2 from J; bases not matched to a gene: 10.

The CDR3, as DNA: TGTGCCAGCAGCTTAGATCCGGGCGGGGGGCAGCAGTATTTT. Its translation: CASSLDPGGGQQYF. The chain employs TRBV11-2 and TRBJ2-3, with TRBD2 identical over 8 bases. V lost 0 bases, J lost 11 bases, and 7 bases stayed unmatched. The CDR3 runs to 14 residues. The germline V gene encodes CDR1 SGHAT and CDR2 FQNNGV.

This clone has just one count. The chain links TRBV11-2 to TRBJ1-6; D not certain. This CDR3 is built from 14 residues. Germline V gene data show CDR1 as SGHAT and CDR2 as FQNNGV. The ends were cut back, 1 base at V and 14 bases at J, with 15 bases in the middle. In DNA, the CDR3 is TGTGCCAGCAGCTTAGCACGGCAACCCGGGGCCCTCCACTTT. Protein sequence: CASSLARQPGALHF.

The V gene is TRBV6-5, the J gene TRBJ2-5, with D perhaps TRBD2 (5 bases). Germline V gene sequence: CDR1 MNHEY, CDR2 SVGAGI. The CDR3 sequence is 13 residues long. The V gene lost 2 bases and the J gene lost 10 bases, with 14 bases spanning the gap. In DNA form, the CDR3 reads TGTGCCAGCAGTTACGACGAGACCGGGGTCCAGTACTTC. This encodes CASSYDETGVQYF.

This chain joins TRBV6-6 and TRBJ1-3, with D perhaps matching TRBD1 (5 bases). CDR3 size: 14 residues. V was clipped by 4 bases and J by 0 bases, with 7 bases between them. Looked up from germline, CDR1 is MNHNY and CDR2 is SVGAGI (reference sequence). In nucleotides, the CDR3 is TGTGCCAGCAGTTCGGGACTCTCTGGAAACACCATATATTTT. Amino acids: CASSSGLSGNTIYF.

Written as DNA, the CDR3 is TGTGCCAGCAGCTCCCGACAGGGAGGCACTGAAGCTTTCTTT. It translates to CASSSRQGGTEAFF. V and J are TRBV7-9 and TRBJ1-1, with 7 bases lining up with TRBD1. The CDR3 is made up of 14 amino acids. CDR1 is SEHNR and CDR2 is FQNEAQ in the germline V gene (reference sequence). The junction had 6 bases not matched to a gene; V was cut back by 4 bases and J by 4 bases.

This chain uses TRBV7-9 with TRBJ2-7, with 11 bases identical to TRBD2. The CDR3 is 16 residues long. Germline loops: CDR1 SEHNR, CDR2 FQNEAQ (reference sequence). V trimming: 5 bases; J trimming: 0 bases; junction bases outside the gene matches: 6. The CDR3 loop is CASSLLAGASSYEQYF. The CDR3 nucleotides read TGTGCCAGCAGCCTACTAGCGGGAGCAAGCTCCTACGAGCAGTACTTC.

The chain links TRBV20-1 to TRBJ1-2, with no clear D. This CDR3 contains 14 residues. V was cut by 3 bases and J by 1 base, with 12 bases left in between. The germline V gene encodes CDR1 DFQATT and CDR2 SNEGSKA (reference sequence). The CDR3 protein is CSASRTALNYGYTF. The DNA for the CDR3 is TGCAGTGCTAGTCGAACAGCCCTTAACTATGGCTACACCTTC.

This clone showed up just once. The gene calls are TRBV5-1 and TRBJ2-1, with D maybe TRBD1 (6 bases). This CDR3 spans 15 amino acids. CDR1 is SGHRS and CDR2 is YFSETQ in the germline V gene. Trimming took 3 bases from V and 0 from J, leaving 10 bases between them. CDR3 loop: CASSSGQTSYNEQFF. CDR3 nucleotides: TGCGCCAGCAGCTCCGGACAGACCTCCTACAATGAGCAGTTCTTC.

The rearrangement joins TRBV5-1 to TRBJ2-7, with D possibly being TRBD1 (5 bases). The CDR3 is 15 residues long. V was trimmed by 5 bases and J by 0 bases, leaving 15 bases between them. Germline V gives CDR1 SGHRS, CDR2 YFSETQ. CDR3 coding DNA: TGCGCCAGCAGACAAGACAGTGCAGCCTCCTACGAGCAGTACTTC. This codes for CASRQDSAASYEQYF.

This clone was observed a single time. This rearrangement joins TRBV30 to TRBJ1-2; a possible D gene is TRBD1 (6 bases). The germline gives CDR1 GTSNPN, CDR2 SVGIG (reference sequence). This CDR3 is built from 13 residues. V gave up 1 base and J gave up 6 bases, with 12 bases separating them. CDR3: CAWSAGTPNGYTF. CDR3 DNA: TGTGCCTGGAGTGCAGGGACACCGAATGGCTACACCTTC.